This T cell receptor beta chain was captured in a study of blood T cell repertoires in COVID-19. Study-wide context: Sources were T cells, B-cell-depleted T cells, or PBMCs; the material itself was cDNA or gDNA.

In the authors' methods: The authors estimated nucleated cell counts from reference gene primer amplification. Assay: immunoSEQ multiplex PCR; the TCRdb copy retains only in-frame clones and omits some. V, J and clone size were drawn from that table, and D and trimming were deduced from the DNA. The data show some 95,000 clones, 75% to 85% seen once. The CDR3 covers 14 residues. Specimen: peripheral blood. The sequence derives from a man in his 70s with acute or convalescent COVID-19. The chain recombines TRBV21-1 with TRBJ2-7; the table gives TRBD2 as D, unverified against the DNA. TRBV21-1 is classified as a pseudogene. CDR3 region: CASSKEVRDDEQYF. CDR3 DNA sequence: TGTGCCAGCAGCAAAGAAGTTCGGGATGACGAGCAGTACTTC.